Listed here are 13 T cell receptor beta chains from one sample, sequenced in a study of blood T cell repertoires in COVID-19. The assay was immunoSEQ multiplex PCR, and TCRdb's table has in-frame clones only and misses some. Of about 64,000 clones in the sample, 84% were seen once. Sequenced sample: peripheral blood. All receptors come from a woman in her sixties with acute or convalescent COVID-19.

J is TRBJ1-6 and V is TRBV18; D gene ambiguous. CDR1 and CDR2 (germline): KGHSH, LQKENI. The ends were cut back, 2 bases at V and 6 bases at J, with 11 bases in the middle. CDR3 length: 15 amino acids. In nucleotides, the CDR3 is TGTGCCAGCTCACCAGAGGTAATAGGTAATTCACCCCTCCACTTT. Protein product: CASSPEVIGNSPLHF.

A note on this clone: Other DNA sequences of this sample code for an identical CDR3. The V and J genes are TRBV9 and TRBJ1-2; 8 bases are a match to TRBD1. The germline V gene encodes CDR1 SGDLS and CDR2 YYNGEE. The CDR3 contains 13 residues. J was trimmed by 6 bases and V by 4 bases; bases with no gene match: 5. The CDR3 loop is CASSSGQGDGYTF. For the CDR3, the DNA is TGTGCCAGCAGCTCAGGACAGGGTGATGGCTACACCTTC.

Here the CDR3 reads CSVVVGGRNEQFF. The CDR3 DNA reads as TGCAGCGTTGTAGTGGGGGGAAGGAATGAGCAGTTCTTC. The V and J genes are TRBV29-1 and TRBJ2-1; tentatively, D is TRBD2 (6 bases). V was trimmed by 4 bases and J by 7 bases, leaving 14 bases between them. The length of the CDR3 is 13 residues. Germline CDR1 SQVTM, CDR2 ANQGSEA.

This clone was counted between two and nine times. This rearrangement joins TRBV6-5 to TRBJ2-3; TRBD2 matches at 8 bases. V lost 5 bases, J lost 4 bases, and 5 bases stayed unmatched. CDR3 length equals 14 residues. The germline V gene has CDR1 MNHEY and CDR2 SVGAGI. CDR3 loop: CASSPGGPPDTQYF. The CDR3 DNA sequence: TGTGCCAGCAGTCCGGGGGGGCCCCCAGATACGCAGTATTTT.

This rearrangement joins TRBV3-1 (or the pseudogene TRBV3-2) to TRBJ1-6; 7 bases match TRBD1. The V gene end was trimmed by 4 bases and the J gene end by 6 bases; junction bases not matched to a gene: 12. There are 17 residues in the CDR3. Germline V gives CDR1 LGHDT, CDR2 YNNKEL (reference sequence). The CDR3 region is CASSPRRAGGFNSPLHF. DNA for the CDR3: TGTGCCAGCAGCCCACGGAGGGCAGGGGGTTTTAATTCACCCCTCCACTTT.

This chain joins TRBV7-2 and TRBJ1-6, with TRBD1 matching over 9 bases. The junction had 8 bases not matched to a gene; V was cut back by 5 bases and J by 6 bases. The CDR3 is made up of 16 amino acids. From germline, CDR1 is SGHTA and CDR2 FQGNSA. The CDR3 DNA follows: TGTGCCAGCAGCCCTGGGACAGGGAATCGTAATTCACCCCTCCACTTT. This sequence encodes CASSPGTGNRNSPLHF. Variable domain in full (rest from reference TRBV7-2 and TRBJ1-6): GAGVSQSPSNKVTEKGKDVELRCDPISGHTALYWYRQSLGQGLEFLIYFQGNSAPDKSGLPSDRFSAERTGGSVSTLTIQRTQQEDSAVYLCASSPGTGNRNSPLHFGNGTRLTVT.

This clone has only one observation. The V call is TRBV5-4, the J call TRBJ2-5; possibly TRBD2 for D (7 bases). This CDR3 region has 14 residues. The V end lost 0 bases, the J end lost 5 bases, and 11 bases lay between the germline ends. Germline V gene data show CDR1 as SGHNT and CDR2 as YYREEE (reference sequence). CDR3 sequence reads: CASSLGWGGETQYF. The DNA of the CDR3 is TGTGCCAGCAGCTTGGGTTGGGGGGGCGAGACCCAGTACTTC.

This chain links TRBV3-1 (or the pseudogene TRBV3-2) with TRBJ1-2; no reliable D call. Per the germline V gene, CDR1 is LGHDT and CDR2 is YNNKEL (reference sequence). V lost 0 bases to trimming and J lost 0 bases, with 5 bases between them. This CDR3 spans 14 amino acids. The CDR3 nucleotides read TGTGCCAGCAGCCAAGATTTCACTAACTATGGCTACACCTTC. This gives the protein CASSQDFTNYGYTF.

In its sample, this clone was seen a few times. The chain links TRBV11-2 to TRBJ1-2; tentatively, D is TRBD1 (5 bases). V was pared by 0 bases and J by 7 bases, with 18 bases between. The CDR3 loop spans 16 amino acids. CDR1 is SGHAT and CDR2 is FQNNGV in the germline V gene. The CDR3 DNA follows: TGTGCCAGCAGCTTAGATCTGCACACAGGCCAGGGTGGCTACACCTTC. Protein sequence: CASSLDLHTGQGGYTF.

V usage is TRBV2 and J usage is TRBJ2-2; D unresolved. V dropped 5 bases and J dropped 5 bases, with 6 bases sitting between them. The CDR3 runs to 12 residues. Germline lookup yields CDR1 SNHLY and CDR2 FYNNEI. The DNA for the CDR3 is TGTGCCAGCAGTTCCGTTACCGGGGAGCTGTTTTTT. Translating gives CASSSVTGELFF.

V gene TRBV27 combines with J gene TRBJ1-2; 11 bases match TRBD1. Trimming took 4 bases from V and 7 from J; bases not matched to a gene: 5. This CDR3 is built from 14 residues. CDR1 and CDR2 (germline): MNHEY, SMNVEV (reference sequence). The CDR3 DNA follows: TGTGCCAGCAGTTCGGACAGGGGGCAAGGTGGCTACACCTTC. It translates to CASSSDRGQGGYTF.

This chain uses TRBV4-2 with TRBJ2-5; no firm D call. Germline CDR1 is LGHNA and CDR2 is YNFKEQ. V gave up 3 bases and J gave up 4 bases, with 21 bases separating them. The CDR3 loop spans 17 amino acids. CDR3 in DNA: TGTGCCAGCAGCCACCGAAGGAGCCTTGGTTTTCTAGAGACCCAGTACTTC. Translated, it gives CASSHRRSLGFLETQYF.

This clone was found a few times. This chain uses TRBV9 with TRBJ2-1, with 7 bases lining up with TRBD2. Germline lookup yields CDR1 SGDLS and CDR2 YYNGEE. The CDR3 loop spans 15 amino acids. V lost 2 bases, J lost 0 bases, and 2 bases stayed unmatched. CDR3 in amino acids: CASSVGGDSYNEQFF. CDR3 nucleotide sequence: TGTGCCAGCAGCGTGGGAGGGGACTCCTACAATGAGCAGTTCTTC. Supplemented by reference TRBV9 and TRBJ2-1, the full variable domain reads DSGVTQTPKHLITATGQRVTLRCSPRSGDLSVYWYQQSLDQGLQFLIQYYNGEERAKGNILERFSAQQFPDLHSELNLSSLELGDSALYFCASSVGGDSYNEQFFGPGTRLTVL.